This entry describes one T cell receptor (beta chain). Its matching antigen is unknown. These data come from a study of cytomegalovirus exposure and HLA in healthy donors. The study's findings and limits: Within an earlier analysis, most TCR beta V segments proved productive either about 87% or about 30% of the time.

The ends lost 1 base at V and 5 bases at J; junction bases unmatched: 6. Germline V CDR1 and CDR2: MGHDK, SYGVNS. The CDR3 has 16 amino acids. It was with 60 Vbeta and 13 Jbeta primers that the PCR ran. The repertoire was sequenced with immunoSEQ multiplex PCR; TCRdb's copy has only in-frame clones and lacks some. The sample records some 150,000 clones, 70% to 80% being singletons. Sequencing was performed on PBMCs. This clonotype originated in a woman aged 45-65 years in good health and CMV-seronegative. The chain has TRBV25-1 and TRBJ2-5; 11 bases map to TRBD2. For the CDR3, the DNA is TGTGCCAGCAGTGAATTAGGTAGCGGGAGGGCGGAGACCCAGTACTTC. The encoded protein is CASSELGSGRAETQYF.